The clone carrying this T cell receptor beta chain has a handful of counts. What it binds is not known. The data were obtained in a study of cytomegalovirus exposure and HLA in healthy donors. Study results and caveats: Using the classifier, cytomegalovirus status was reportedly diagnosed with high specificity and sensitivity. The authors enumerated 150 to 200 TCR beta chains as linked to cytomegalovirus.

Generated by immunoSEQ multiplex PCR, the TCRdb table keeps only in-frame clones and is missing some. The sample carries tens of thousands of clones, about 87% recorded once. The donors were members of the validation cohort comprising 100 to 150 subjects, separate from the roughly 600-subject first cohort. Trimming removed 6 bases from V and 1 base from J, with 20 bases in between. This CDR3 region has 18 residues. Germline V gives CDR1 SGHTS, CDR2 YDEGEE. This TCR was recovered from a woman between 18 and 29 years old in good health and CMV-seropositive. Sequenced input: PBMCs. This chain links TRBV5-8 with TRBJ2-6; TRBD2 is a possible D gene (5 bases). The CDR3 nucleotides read TGTGCCAGCATAATTTTAGGGAGTTCTTTGTCTGGGGCCAACGTCCTGACTTTC. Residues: CASIILGSSLSGANVLTF.